This TCR beta chain came from a study of T cell changes during pregnancy in multiple sclerosis. The data were produced by immunoSEQ multiplex PCR, yet TCRdb's version contains in-frame clones alone and is incomplete. The data hold around 75,000 clones, with roughly 90% observed a single time. The CDR3 is made up of 15 amino acids. Trimming took 5 bases from V and 1 from J; bases not matched to a gene: 5. Germline values: CDR1 SGHTA, CDR2 FQGNSA. The chain couples TRBV7-2 to TRBJ1-5, with TRBD1 matching 7 bases. The specimen was peripheral blood, collected in the first trimester of pregnancy. The source of this sequence is a female donor in good health, enrolled as a control in a pregnancy study. CDR3 sequence: CASSVQGMSNQPQHF. Here the CDR3 DNA reads TGTGCCAGCAGCGTACAGGGGATGAGCAATCAGCCCCAGCATTTT.